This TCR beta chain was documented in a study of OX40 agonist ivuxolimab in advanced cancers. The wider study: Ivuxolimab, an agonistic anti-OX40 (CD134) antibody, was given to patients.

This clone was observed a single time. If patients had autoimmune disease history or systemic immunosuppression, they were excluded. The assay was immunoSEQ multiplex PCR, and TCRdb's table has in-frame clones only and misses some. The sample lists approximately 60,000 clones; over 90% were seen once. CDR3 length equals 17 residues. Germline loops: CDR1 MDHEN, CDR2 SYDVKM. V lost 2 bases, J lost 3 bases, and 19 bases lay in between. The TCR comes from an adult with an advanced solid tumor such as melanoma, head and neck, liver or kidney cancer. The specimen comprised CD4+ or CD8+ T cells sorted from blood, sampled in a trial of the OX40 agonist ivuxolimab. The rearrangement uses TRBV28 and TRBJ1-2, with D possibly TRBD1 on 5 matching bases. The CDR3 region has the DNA TGTGCCAGCAGTTTAAGCGGTTCACCAGGGATTCACTATGGCTACACCTTC. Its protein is CASSLSGSPGIHYGYTF.